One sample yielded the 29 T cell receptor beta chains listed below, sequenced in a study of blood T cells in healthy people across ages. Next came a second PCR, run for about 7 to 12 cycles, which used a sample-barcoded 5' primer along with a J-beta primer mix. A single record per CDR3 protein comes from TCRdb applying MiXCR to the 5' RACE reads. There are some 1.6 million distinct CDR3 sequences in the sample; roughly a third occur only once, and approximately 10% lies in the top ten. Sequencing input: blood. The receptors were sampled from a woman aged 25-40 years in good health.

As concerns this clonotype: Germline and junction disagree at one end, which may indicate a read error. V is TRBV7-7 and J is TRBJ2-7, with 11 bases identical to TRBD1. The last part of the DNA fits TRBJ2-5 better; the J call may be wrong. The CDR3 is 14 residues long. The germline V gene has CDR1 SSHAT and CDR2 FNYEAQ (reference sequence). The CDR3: CACSQGTGGETQYF. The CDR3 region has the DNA TGTGCCTGCAGCCAAGGGACAGGGGGAGAGACCCAGTACTTC.

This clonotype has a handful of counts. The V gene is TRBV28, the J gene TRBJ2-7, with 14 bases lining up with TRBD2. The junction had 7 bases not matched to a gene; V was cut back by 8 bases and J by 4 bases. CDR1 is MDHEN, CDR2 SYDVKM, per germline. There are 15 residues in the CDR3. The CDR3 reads CASWGGLAGEYEQYF. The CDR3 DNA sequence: TGTGCCAGCTGGGGGGGACTAGCGGGAGAATACGAGCAGTACTTC. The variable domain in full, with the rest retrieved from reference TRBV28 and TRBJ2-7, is DVKVTQSSRYLVKRTGEKVFLECVQDMDHENMFWYRQDPGLGLRLIYFSYDVKMKEKGDIPEGYSVSREKKERFSLILESASTNQTSMYLCASWGGLAGEYEQYFGPGTRLTVT.

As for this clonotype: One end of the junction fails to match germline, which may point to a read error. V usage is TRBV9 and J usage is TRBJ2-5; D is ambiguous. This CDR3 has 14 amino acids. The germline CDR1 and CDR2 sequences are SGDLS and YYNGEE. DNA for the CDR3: TGTGCCTGCAGCGTAGACCCCATAGCCGAGACCCAGTACTTC. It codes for CACSVDPIAETQYF.

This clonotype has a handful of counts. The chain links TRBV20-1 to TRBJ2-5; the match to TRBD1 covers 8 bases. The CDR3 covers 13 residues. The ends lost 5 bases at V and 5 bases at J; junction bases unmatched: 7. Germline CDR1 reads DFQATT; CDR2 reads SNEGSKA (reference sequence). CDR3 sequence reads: CSAHRTGWETQYF. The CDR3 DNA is TGCAGTGCTCACAGGACAGGGTGGGAGACCCAGTACTTC.

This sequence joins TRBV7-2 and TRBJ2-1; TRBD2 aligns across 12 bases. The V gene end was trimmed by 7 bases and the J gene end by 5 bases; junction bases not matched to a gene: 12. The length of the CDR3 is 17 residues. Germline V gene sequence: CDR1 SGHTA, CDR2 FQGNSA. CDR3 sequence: CASTRIPGLAGDNEQFF. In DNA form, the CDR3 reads TGTGCCAGCACCCGGATACCGGGACTAGCGGGTGACAATGAGCAGTTCTTC.

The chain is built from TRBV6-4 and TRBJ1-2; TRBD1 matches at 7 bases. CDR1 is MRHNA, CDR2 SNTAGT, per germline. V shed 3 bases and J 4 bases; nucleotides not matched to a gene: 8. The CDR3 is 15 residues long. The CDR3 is CASSESGQFGYGYTF. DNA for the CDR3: TGTGCCAGCAGTGAGTCGGGACAGTTCGGCTATGGCTACACCTTC.

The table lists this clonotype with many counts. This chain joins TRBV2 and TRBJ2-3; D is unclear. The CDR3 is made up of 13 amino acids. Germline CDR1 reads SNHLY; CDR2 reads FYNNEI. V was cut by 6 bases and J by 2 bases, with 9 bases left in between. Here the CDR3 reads CASSTEYTDTQYF. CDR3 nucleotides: TGTGCCAGCAGCACGGAGTACACAGATACGCAGTATTTT.

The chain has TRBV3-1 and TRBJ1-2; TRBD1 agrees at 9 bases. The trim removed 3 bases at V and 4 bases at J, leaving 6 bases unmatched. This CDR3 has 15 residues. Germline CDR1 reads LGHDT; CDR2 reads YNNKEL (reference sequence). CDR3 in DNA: TGTGCCAGCAGCCATCTGGGACAGGGTGGCTATGGCTACACCTTC. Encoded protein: CASSHLGQGGYGYTF.

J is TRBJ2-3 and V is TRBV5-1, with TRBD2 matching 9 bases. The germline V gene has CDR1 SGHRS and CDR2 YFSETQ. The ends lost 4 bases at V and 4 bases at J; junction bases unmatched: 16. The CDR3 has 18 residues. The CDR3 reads CASSGWAGSGRYADTQYF. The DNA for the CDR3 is TGCGCCAGCAGCGGTTGGGCTGGGAGCGGGAGGTACGCAGATACGCAGTATTTT. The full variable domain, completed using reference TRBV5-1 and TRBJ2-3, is KAGVTQTPRYLIKTRGQQVTLSCSPISGHRSVSWYQQTPGQGLQFLFEYFSETQRNKGNFPGRFSGRQFSNSRSEMNVSTLELGDSALYLCASSGWAGSGRYADTQYFGPGTRLTVL.

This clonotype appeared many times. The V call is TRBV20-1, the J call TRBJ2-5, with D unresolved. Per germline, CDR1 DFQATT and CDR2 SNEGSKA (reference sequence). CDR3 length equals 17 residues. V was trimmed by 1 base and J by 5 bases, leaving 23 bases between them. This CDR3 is CSARVLLLVLEAETQYF. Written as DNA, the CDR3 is TGCAGTGCTAGAGTCTTACTACTGGTGCTAGAAGCCGAGACCCAGTACTTC.

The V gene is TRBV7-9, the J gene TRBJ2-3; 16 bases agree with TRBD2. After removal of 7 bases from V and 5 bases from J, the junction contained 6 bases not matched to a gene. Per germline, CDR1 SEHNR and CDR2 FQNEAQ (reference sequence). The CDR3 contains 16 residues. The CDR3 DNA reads TGTGCCAGCACCTGGGGACTAGCGGGAGGGGGAGATACGCAGTATTTT. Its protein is CASTWGLAGGGDTQYF.

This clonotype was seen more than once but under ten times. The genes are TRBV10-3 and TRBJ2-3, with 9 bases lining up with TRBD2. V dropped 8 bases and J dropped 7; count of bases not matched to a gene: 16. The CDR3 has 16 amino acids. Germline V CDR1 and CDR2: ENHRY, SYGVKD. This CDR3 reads CAISEPTSGRANTQYF. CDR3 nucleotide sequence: TGTGCCATCTCCGAACCGACTAGCGGACGGGCAAATACGCAGTATTTT.

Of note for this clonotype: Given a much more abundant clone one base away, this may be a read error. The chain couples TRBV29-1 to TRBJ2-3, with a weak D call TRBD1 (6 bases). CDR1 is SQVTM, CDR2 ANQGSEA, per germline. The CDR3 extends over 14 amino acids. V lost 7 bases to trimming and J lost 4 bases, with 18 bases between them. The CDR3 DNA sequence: TGCAGCGCCTTAGGGGGAGTGGGCGCAGATACGCAGTATTTT. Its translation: CSALGGVGADTQYF.

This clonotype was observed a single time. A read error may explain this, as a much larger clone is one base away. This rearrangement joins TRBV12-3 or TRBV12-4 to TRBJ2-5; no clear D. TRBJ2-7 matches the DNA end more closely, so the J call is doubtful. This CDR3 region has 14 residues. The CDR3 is CASSLIGPAYEQYF. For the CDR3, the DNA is TGTGCCAGCAGTTTAATCGGCCCAGCCTACGAGCAGTACTTC.

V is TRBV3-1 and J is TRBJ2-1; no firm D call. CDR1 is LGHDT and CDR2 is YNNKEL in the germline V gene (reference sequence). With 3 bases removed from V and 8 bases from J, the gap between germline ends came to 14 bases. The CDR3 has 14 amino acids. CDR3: CASSHPAGWDEQFF. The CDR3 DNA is TGTGCCAGCAGCCATCCGGCTGGCTGGGATGAGCAGTTCTTC.

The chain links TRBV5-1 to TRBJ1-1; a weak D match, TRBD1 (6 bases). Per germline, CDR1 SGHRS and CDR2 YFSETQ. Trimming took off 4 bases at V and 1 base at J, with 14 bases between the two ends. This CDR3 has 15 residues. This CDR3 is CASSTEGGWNTEAFF. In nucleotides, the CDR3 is TGCGCCAGCAGCACCGAAGGGGGGTGGAACACTGAAGCTTTCTTT.

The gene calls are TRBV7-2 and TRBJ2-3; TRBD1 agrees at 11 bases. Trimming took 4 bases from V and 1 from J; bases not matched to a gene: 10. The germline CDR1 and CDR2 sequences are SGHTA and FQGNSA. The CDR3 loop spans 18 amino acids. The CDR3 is CASSYPIGQGAGTDTQYF. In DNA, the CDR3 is TGTGCCAGCAGCTACCCTATAGGACAGGGGGCTGGCACAGATACGCAGTATTTT. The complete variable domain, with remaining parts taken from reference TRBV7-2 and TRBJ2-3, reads GAGVSQSPSNKVTEKGKDVELRCDPISGHTALYWYRQSLGQGLEFLIYFQGNSAPDKSGLPSDRFSAERTGGSVSTLTIQRTQQEDSAVYLCASSYPIGQGAGTDTQYFGPGTRLTVL.

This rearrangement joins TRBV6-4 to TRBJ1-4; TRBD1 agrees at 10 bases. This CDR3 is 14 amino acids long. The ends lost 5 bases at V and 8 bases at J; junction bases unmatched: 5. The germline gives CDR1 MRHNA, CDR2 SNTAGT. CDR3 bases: TGTGCCAGCAGTCTGGACAGGGGGTACGAAAAACTGTTTTTT. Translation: CASSLDRGYEKLFF.

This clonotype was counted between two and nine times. The CDR3 spells CSVRMMRGDFYNEQYF. CDR3 in DNA: TGCAGCGTTCGTATGATGAGGGGGGACTTCTACAATGAGCAGTACTTC. The gene calls are TRBV29-1 and TRBJ2-1; perhaps D is TRBD1 or TRBD2 (6 bases each). The assigned J gene may be wrong: the sequence end matches TRBJ2-7 better. CDR1 is SQVTM, CDR2 ANQGSEA, per germline. This CDR3 spans 16 amino acids.

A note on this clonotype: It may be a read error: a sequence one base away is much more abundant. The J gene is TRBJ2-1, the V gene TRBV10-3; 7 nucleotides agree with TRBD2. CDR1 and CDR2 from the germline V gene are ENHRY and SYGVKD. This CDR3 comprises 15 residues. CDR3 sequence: CVISNGRLGNNEQFF. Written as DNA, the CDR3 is TGTGTCATCAGCAACGGGAGGCTCGGAAACAATGAGCAGTTCTTC.

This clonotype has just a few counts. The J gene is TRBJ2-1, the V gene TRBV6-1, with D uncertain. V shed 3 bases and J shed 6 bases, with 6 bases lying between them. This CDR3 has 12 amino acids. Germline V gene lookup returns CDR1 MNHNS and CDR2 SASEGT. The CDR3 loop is CASSEPGNEQFF. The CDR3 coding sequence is TGTGCCAGCAGTGAGCCGGGCAATGAGCAGTTCTTC.

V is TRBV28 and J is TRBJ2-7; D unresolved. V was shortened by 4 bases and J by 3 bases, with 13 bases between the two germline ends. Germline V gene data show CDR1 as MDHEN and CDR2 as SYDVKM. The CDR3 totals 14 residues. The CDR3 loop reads CASSYETRIYEQYF. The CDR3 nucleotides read TGTGCCAGCAGTTACGAGACAAGAATCTACGAGCAGTACTTC.

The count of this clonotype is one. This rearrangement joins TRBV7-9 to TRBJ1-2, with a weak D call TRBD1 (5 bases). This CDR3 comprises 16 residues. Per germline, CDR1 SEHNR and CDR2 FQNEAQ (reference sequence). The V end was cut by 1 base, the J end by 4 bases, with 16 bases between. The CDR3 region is CASSLVDVRASYGYTF. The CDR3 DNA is TGTGCCAGCAGCTTAGTTGATGTCAGGGCGAGCTATGGCTACACCTTC.

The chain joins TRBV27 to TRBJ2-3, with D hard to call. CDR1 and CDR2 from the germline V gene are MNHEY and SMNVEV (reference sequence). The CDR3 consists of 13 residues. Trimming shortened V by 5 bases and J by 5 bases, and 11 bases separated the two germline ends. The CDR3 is CASSIYFLDTQYF. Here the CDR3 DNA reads TGTGCCAGCAGTATTTATTTTTTAGATACGCAGTATTTT.

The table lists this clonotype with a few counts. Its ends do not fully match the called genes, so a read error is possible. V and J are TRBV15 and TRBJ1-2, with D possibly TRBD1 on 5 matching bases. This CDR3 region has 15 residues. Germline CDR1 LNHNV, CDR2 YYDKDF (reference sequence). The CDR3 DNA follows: TGTGCCACCGGCAGAGATAAAGGAGGAGGGGATGGCTACACCTTC. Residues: CATGRDKGGGDGYTF.

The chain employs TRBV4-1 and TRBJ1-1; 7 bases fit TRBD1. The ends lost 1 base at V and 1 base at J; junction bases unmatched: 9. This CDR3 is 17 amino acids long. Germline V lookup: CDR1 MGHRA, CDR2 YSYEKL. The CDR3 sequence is CASSQAAGTEPNTEAFF. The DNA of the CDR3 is TGCGCCAGCAGCCAAGCGGCAGGGACAGAGCCGAACACTGAAGCTTTCTTT.

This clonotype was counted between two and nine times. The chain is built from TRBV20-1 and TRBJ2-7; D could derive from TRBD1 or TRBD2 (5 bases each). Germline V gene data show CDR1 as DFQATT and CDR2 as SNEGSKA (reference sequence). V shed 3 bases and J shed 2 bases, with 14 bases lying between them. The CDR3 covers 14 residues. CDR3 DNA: TGCAGTGCTAGTTTGCAGGGAGCGACCTACGAGCAGTACTTC. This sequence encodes CSASLQGATYEQYF.

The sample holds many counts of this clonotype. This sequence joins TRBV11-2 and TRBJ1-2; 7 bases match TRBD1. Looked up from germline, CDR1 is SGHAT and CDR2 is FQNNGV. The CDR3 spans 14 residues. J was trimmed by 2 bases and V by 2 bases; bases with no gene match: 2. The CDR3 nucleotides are TGTGCCAGCAGCTTACGACAGGGCAACTATGGCTACACCTTC. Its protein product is CASSLRQGNYGYTF.

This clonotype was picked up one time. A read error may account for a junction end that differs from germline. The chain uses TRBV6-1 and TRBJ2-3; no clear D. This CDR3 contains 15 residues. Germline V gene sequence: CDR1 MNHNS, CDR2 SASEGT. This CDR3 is CVSSERRPSTDTQYF. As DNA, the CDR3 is TGTGTCAGCAGTGAAAGGCGCCCGAGCACAGATACGCAGTATTTT.